This is a list of T cell receptor beta chains from one sample in a study of T cell responses to AZD1222 COVID-19 vaccine. Clones were sequenced by immunoSEQ multiplex PCR, and TCRdb holds only the in-frame ones, with some missing. Of about 110,000 clones in the sample, 88% are singletons; the top ten hold around a sixth. Here the sequenced sample was peripheral blood, taken on day 0 of AZD1222 vaccination. Receptor source: an adult in good health. Both conserved end residues are part of each CDR3. The order of the fields is J gene, D gene, clone size, V gene, CDR3 protein, CDR3 DNA. The D gene is left open where the match is weak. Where a row states a size, it is once, few, many or the class of an expanded clone; other rows omit it.

TRBJ2-1 | . | . | TRBV6-5 | CASSYSWHNEQFF | TGTGCCAGCAGTTACTCCTGGCACAATGAGCAGTTCTTC
TRBJ2-5 | . | . | TRBV7-2 | CASSAKRAPGETQYF | TGTGCCAGCAGCGCTAAGCGGGCCCCGGGAGAGACCCAGTACTTC
TRBJ1-1 | TRBD1 | . | TRBV4-2 | CASSQVTGETRRAFF | TGTGCCAGCAGCCAAGTTACAGGGGAAACCCGCCGGGCTTTCTTT
TRBJ2-1 | . | . | TRBV9 | CASSLTGSYNEQFF | TGTGCCAGCAGCCTTACTGGATCCTACAATGAGCAGTTCTTC
TRBJ1-1 | TRBD1 | . | TRBV27 | CASSLWGTGATEAFF | TGTGCCAGCAGTTTATGGGGGACAGGGGCCACTGAAGCTTTCTTT
TRBJ1-4 | TRBD1 | . | TRBV10-2 | CASHSGQGNEKLFF | TGCGCCAGCCATTCGGGACAGGGTAATGAAAAACTGTTTTTT
TRBJ2-3 | TRBD2 | . | TRBV5-1 | CASSLGLAGGPRTDTQYF | TGCGCCAGCAGCTTGGGACTAGCGGGGGGCCCCCGCACAGATACGCAGTATTTT
TRBJ2-1 | TRBD2 | . | TRBV7-6 | CASSLTAREGNEQFF | TGTGCCAGCAGCTTAACGGCTAGGGAGGGGAATGAGCAGTTCTTC
TRBJ1-4 | . | few | TRBV7-9 | CASSTSPGTNEKLFF | TGTGCCAGCAGCACAAGCCCAGGAACTAATGAAAAACTGTTTTTT
TRBJ1-1 | . | . | TRBV5-1 | CASSPGPGMNTEAFF | TGCGCCAGCAGCCCGGGGCCGGGAATGAACACTGAAGCTTTCTTT
TRBJ1-4 | . | . | TRBV7-2 | CASSPDNRPEKLFF | TGTGCCAGCAGCCCAGACAACCGACCCGAAAAACTGTTTTTT
TRBJ1-1 | . | once | TRBV19 | CASSMSGQNTEAFF | TGTGCCAGTAGTATGTCCGGGCAGAACACTGAAGCTTTCTTT
TRBJ2-7 | . | . | TRBV4-3 | CASSQARALLRRNRDIAYEQYF | TGCGCCAGCAGCCAAGCTAGAGCCCTCCTGCGAAGAAACCGGGACATAGCCTACGAGCAGTACTTC
TRBJ1-2 | . | . | TRBV27 | CASSLSQGSVFYGYTF | TGTGCCAGCAGTTTAAGCCAGGGGAGCGTTTTCTATGGCTACACCTTC
TRBJ1-3 | . | once | TRBV4-1 | CASSQEGGFGNTIYF | TGCGCCAGCAGCCAAGAAGGCGGGTTTGGAAACACCATATATTTT
TRBJ1-1 | . | . | TRBV27 | CASRKAGATTEAFF | TGTGCCAGCCGAAAAGCAGGGGCTACCACTGAAGCTTTCTTT
TRBJ1-1 | . | once | TRBV5-1 | CASSLAGRTPNTEAFF | TGCGCCAGCAGCTTGGCCGGGAGGACACCGAACACTGAAGCTTTCTTT
TRBJ1-2 | . | . | TRBV5-7 | CASSYFPGSTNYGYTF | TGTGCCAGCAGCTATTTCCCTGGGTCTACTAACTATGGCTACACCTTC
TRBJ2-1 | . | . | TRBV3-1/TRBV3-2 | CASSQDAISYNEQFF | TGTGCCAGCAGCCAAGATGCGATATCCTACAATGAGCAGTTCTTC
TRBJ1-2 | TRBD1 | . | TRBV29-1 | CSTRTGGLYGYTF | TGCAGCACAAGGACAGGGGGACTCTATGGCTACACCTTC
TRBJ1-2 | . | . | TRBV4-3 | CASSQEGGDYGYTF | TGCGCCAGCAGCCAAGAAGGGGGTGACTATGGCTACACCTTC
TRBJ2-2 | . | . | TRBV19 | CASTRSIGRVNTGELFF | TGTGCCAGTACCCGGTCCATTGGCAGGGTGAACACCGGGGAGCTGTTTTTT
TRBJ1-2 | . | . | TRBV3-1/TRBV3-2 | CASSQVDYGYTF | TGTGCCAGCAGCCAAGTGGACTATGGCTACACCTTC
TRBJ2-6 | . | once | TRBV24-1 | CATSDSRLSGANVLTF | TGTGCCACCAGTGATTCCAGGCTCTCTGGGGCCAACGTCCTGACTTTC
TRBJ2-6 | . | once | TRBV10-3 | CAISERPVQLPSGANVLTF | TGTGCCATCAGTGAACGTCCGGTTCAACTACCCTCTGGGGCCAACGTCCTGACTTTC
TRBJ1-2 | TRBD1 | few | TRBV28 | CASFVTDREFYGYTF | TGTGCCAGCTTCGTAACAGACAGGGAATTCTATGGCTACACCTTC
TRBJ1-5 | . | few | TRBV2 | CASSEARDWQPQHF | TGTGCCAGCAGTGAAGCGAGGGACTGGCAGCCCCAGCATTTT
TRBJ1-5 | . | . | TRBV6-2/TRBV6-3 | CASSYTAGGRAPQPQHF | TGTGCCAGCAGTTACACCGCCGGGGGGAGGGCTCCGCAGCCCCAGCATTTT
TRBJ2-1 | TRBD1 | once | TRBV7-9 | CASSQGQEQFF | TGTGCCAGCAGCCAGGGACAGGAGCAGTTCTTC
TRBJ2-7 | . | . | TRBV4-3 | CASSQEGRGRQYF | TGCGCCAGCAGCCAAGAAGGGAGGGGGAGGCAGTACTTC
TRBJ2-3 | . | . | TRBV12-5 | CASGYGVTDTQYF | TGTGCTAGTGGTTACGGGGTTACAGATACGCAGTATTTT
TRBJ2-7 | . | . | TRBV5-4 | CASSLESGNYEQYF | TGTGCCAGCAGCTTGGAATCCGGAAACTACGAGCAGTACTTC
TRBJ1-4 | TRBD1 | . | TRBV7-2 | CASRLQGGTNEKLFF | TGTGCCAGCAGGTTACAGGGGGGGACCAATGAAAAACTGTTTTTT
TRBJ2-3 | TRBD1 | . | TRBV5-1 | CASSLAGGSDTQYF | TGCGCCAGCAGCTTGGCAGGGGGCTCAGATACGCAGTATTTT
TRBJ1-1 | TRBD1 | . | TRBV6-5 | CASRGTGNTEAFF | TGTGCCAGCAGAGGGACAGGGAACACTGAAGCTTTCTTT
TRBJ2-6 | . | . | TRBV11-3 | CASSFSAGRSGANVLTF | TGTGCCAGCAGCTTTTCGGCGGGCCGAAGTGGGGCCAACGTCCTGACTTTC
TRBJ1-1 | . | . | TRBV2 | CASRDMGHTEAFF | TGTGCCAGCAGGGACATGGGGCACACTGAAGCTTTCTTT
TRBJ1-5 | TRBD1 | . | TRBV19 | CASSNGQGATQPQHF | TGTGCCAGTAGTAACGGACAGGGGGCTACTCAGCCCCAGCATTTT
TRBJ1-6 | . | . | TRBV27 | CASSSLGDSPLHF | TGTGCCAGCAGTTCCTTGGGGGATTCACCCCTCCACTTT
TRBJ1-4 | . | once | TRBV4-3 | CASSQEARGLTNEKLFF | TGCGCCAGCAGCCAAGAAGCCCGGGGGCTCACTAATGAAAAACTGTTTTTT
TRBJ1-2 | . | . | TRBV30 | CAWSPGVANYGYTF | TGTGCCTGGAGTCCCGGGGTGGCTAACTATGGCTACACCTTC
TRBJ2-5 | . | . | TRBV10-3 | CAIRDAGGRETQYF | TGTGCCATCAGGGACGCCGGGGGGCGTGAGACCCAGTACTTC
TRBJ1-4 | . | . | TRBV15 | CATSRVGLREKLFF | TGTGCCACCAGCAGAGTCGGGCTCAGGGAAAAACTGTTTTTT
TRBJ2-7 | . | . | TRBV27 | CASRATGTTSYEQYF | TGTGCCAGCAGGGCCACCGGGACAACCTCCTACGAGCAGTACTTC
TRBJ1-2 | . | . | TRBV19 | CASSIGGTLYGYTF | TGTGCCAGTAGTATAGGTGGGACCCTCTATGGCTACACCTTC
TRBJ2-7 | TRBD1 | . | TRBV6-5 | CASSSDRGVVYEQYF | TGTGCCAGCAGTTCGGACAGGGGGGTCGTGTACGAGCAGTACTTC
TRBJ2-3 | TRBD2 | few | TRBV4-1 | CASSQDRTGGLTDTQYF | TGCGCCAGCAGCCAAGATAGGACGGGGGGTTTAACAGATACGCAGTATTTT